The clone carrying this TCR beta chain was counted many times. Its specificity is not known. The CDR3 spans 15 residues. Germline V CDR1 and CDR2: SGHTA, FQGNSA. The V gene end was trimmed by 4 bases and the J gene end by 2 bases; junction bases not matched to a gene: 8. This sample was included in a study of CD8 T cells in ankylosing spondylitis. Overall study results and limits: Significant enrichment of disease-linked clones was reported in matched ankylosing spondylitis synovial fluid. Seemingly distinctive of ankylosing spondylitis blood was a TCR beta motif formed by eight highly homologous variants.

TCRdb ran MiXCR on the 5' RACE reads and lists one entry per CDR3 protein. The sample holds about 210,000 distinct CDR3 sequences, under 8.5% seen once. The chain is built from TRBV7-2 and TRBJ2-7; 7 bases map to TRBD1. Material: blood, either unsorted or a sorted T cell fraction (not recorded which). The clonotype originates from a female donor with ankylosing spondylitis or in good health (not recorded which). CDR3 sequence reads: CASSSRTGDTYEQYF. The CDR3 DNA sequence: TGTGCCAGCAGCTCTCGGACAGGAGACACCTACGAGCAGTACTTC.